The TCR beta chain under discussion was sequenced for a study of blood T cell repertoires in COVID-19 (dated by TCRdb to about 2020). Study-wide context: Samples covering the acute and convalescent phases of COVID-19 were provided by collaborators in the United States, Italy and Spain. The material from the prospective study consisted of cDNA or gDNA derived from T cells, B-cell-depleted T cells, or PBMCs. Deeply sampled blood TCRbeta repertoires from subjects exposed to, actively infected with, or recovered from COVID-19 were included in the dataset. The repertoires were released in a freely available public database intended as a resource for research on the immune response to SARS-CoV-2. The samples were drawn from the first 160 participants of the ongoing ImmuneRACE study and from some 1,300 subjects provided by 6 global collaborators. A de-identified subject ID, COVID-19 status, age in years and sex were almost always included in the sample metadata. Where available, HLA class I and class II types were obtained from metadata supplied by the sample provider rather than from assay-based typing.

TCRbeta CDR3 regions were amplified from genomic DNA using the immunoSEQ Assay, a bias-controlled multiplex PCR. The authors' pipeline ran thus. The number of nucleated cells in each sample was estimated by amplification of reference gene primers within the assay. To quantify the absolute abundance of each unique TCRbeta CDR3 rearrangement, sequence reads were collapsed and filtered. For each sample, productive Simpson clonality was calculated by taking the square root of Simpson's diversity index across productive rearrangements. As stored in TCRdb, this immuneACCESS dataset retains in-frame rearrangements with V and J assigned. A fraction of the clones does not appear; measured against another copy, unresolved V genes explain less than half of the discrepancy, and the remainder lacks a known reason. V and J calls and clone size are as listed in that table; D and trimming were resolved from the DNA. This sample gives fewer than 400,000 clones in total; 85% to 90% of them show up just once. Jointly, the top ten make up approximately 9.3% of the sample.

Participants in the prospective study were enrolled through a virtual design, were aged 18 to 89 years, and lived in roughly 24 United States geographic areas. In the prospective study, participants were assigned to cohorts based on the clinical history participants reported in a screening survey and a study questionnaire. For ImmuneRACE Cohort 3, a participant was defined as recovered based on two consecutive negative NP/OP PCR tests, clearance by a healthcare professional, or resolution of symptoms. Mobile phlebotomists in the prospective study collected whole blood, serum and a nasopharyngeal or oropharyngeal swab from every participant. Over a roughly 2-month period, participants in the prospective study had the option of providing additional blood draws and questionnaires. Prospective study blood samples were shipped either frozen or at room temperature before DNA extraction. Counted from cysteine to phenylalanine, this CDR3 has 16 amino acids. The CDR3 DNA has 48 bases and is translated from base 1. V gives up 0 bases and J gives up 6 bases, and the segment between their germline ends measures 14 bases. CDR1 and CDR2, looked up from the germline V gene, are SGHVS and FQNEAQ.

On this clone: What antigen it recognizes has not been identified. Base qualities are not recorded, but no much larger clone differs from it by a single base.

The paper as a whole reports these results and caveats: How much clinical and demographic metadata was included differed by source and by participant, and the metadata was provided uncurated.

The receptor was isolated from a woman in her forties or fifties who had recovered from COVID-19. This receptor chain uses TRBV7-8 and TRBJ2-2, with the D gene not clear enough to name. The sample was PBMCs or T cells enriched from blood (not recorded which). The bases are TGTGCCAGCAGCTTAGCGGCAGACCCTAGGTCCGGGGAGCTGTTTTTT. Its translation reads: CASSLAADPRSGELFF.